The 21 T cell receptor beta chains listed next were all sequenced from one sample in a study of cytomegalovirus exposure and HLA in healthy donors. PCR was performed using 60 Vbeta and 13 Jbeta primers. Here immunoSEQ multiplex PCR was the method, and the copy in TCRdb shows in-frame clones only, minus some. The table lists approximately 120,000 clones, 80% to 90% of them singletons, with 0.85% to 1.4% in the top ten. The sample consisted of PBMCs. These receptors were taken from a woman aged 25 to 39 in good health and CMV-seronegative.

DNA for the CDR3: TGTGCCAGCCGCGGACTAGCGAACACCGGGGAGCTGTTTTTT. As protein: CASRGLANTGELFF. The chain employs TRBV27 and TRBJ2-2; 7 bases are shared with TRBD2. Germline values: CDR1 MNHEY, CDR2 SMNVEV (reference sequence). CDR3 size: 14 residues. V was clipped by 8 bases and J by 0 bases; unmatched bases: 3.

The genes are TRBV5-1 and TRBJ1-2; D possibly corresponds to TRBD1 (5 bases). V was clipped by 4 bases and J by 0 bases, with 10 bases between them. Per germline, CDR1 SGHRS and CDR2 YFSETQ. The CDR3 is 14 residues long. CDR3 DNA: TGCGCCAGCAGCCCCCCGACAGCTAACTATGGCTACACCTTC. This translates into CASSPPTANYGYTF.

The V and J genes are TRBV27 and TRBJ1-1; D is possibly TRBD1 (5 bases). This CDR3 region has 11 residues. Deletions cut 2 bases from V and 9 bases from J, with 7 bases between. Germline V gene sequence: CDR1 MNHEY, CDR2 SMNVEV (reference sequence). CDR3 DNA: TGTGCCAGCAGTTTAAGGGGAAAAGCTTTCTTT. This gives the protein CASSLRGKAFF.

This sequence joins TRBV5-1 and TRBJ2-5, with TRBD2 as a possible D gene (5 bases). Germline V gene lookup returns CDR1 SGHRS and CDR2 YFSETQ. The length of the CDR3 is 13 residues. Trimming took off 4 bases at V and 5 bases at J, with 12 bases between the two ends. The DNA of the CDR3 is TGCGCCAGCAGCCTGCCGGAGGTGGAGACCCAGTACTTC. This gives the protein CASSLPEVETQYF.

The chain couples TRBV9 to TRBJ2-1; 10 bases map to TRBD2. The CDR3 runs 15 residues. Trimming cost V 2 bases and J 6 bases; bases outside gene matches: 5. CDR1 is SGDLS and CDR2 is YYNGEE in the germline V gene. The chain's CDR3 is CASSVSGRNPNEQFF. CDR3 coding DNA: TGTGCCAGCAGCGTTAGCGGGAGGAACCCCAATGAGCAGTTCTTC.

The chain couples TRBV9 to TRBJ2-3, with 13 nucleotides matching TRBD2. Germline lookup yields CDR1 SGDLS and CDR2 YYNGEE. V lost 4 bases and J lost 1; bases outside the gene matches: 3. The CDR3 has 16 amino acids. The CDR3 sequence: CASSSTSGGGTDTQYF. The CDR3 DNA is TGTGCCAGCAGCTCCACTAGCGGGGGGGGCACAGATACGCAGTATTTT.

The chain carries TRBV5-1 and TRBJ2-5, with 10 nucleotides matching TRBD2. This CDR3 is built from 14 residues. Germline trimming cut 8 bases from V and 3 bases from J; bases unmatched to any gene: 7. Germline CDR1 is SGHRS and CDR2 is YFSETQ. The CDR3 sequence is CASTSGRAEETQYF. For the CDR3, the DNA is TGCGCCAGTACGAGCGGGAGGGCCGAAGAGACCCAGTACTTC.

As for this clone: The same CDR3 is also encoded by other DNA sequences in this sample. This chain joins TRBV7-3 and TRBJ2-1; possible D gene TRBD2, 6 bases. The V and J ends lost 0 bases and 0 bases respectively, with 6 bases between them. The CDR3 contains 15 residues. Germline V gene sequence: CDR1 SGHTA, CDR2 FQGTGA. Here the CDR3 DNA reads TGTGCCAGCAGCTTAACCGGGGGCTCCTACAATGAGCAGTTCTTC. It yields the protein CASSLTGGSYNEQFF.

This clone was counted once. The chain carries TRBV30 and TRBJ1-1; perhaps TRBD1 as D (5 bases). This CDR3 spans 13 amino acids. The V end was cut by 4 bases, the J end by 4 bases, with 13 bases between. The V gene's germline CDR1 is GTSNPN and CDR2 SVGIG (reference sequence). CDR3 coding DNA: TGTGCCTGGAACGGGGGGTTGTTCACTGAAGCTTTCTTT. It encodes CAWNGGLFTEAFF.

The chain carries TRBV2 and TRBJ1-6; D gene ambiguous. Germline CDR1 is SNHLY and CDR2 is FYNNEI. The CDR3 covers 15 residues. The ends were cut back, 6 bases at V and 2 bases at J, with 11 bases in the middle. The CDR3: CASRGVAAYNSPLHF. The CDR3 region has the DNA TGTGCCAGCAGGGGAGTGGCAGCCTATAATTCACCCCTCCACTTT.

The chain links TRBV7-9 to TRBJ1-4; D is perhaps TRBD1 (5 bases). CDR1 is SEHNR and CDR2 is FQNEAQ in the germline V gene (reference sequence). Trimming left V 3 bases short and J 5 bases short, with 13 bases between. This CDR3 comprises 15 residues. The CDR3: CASSLQGGTNEKLFF. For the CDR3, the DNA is TGTGCCAGCAGCTTGCAGGGAGGAACAAATGAAAAACTGTTTTTT. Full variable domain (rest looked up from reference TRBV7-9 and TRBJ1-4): DTGVSQNPRHKITKRGQNVTFRCDPISEHNRLYWYRQTLGQGPEFLTYFQNEAQLEKSRLLSDRFSAERPKGSFSTLEIQRTEQGDSAMYLCASSLQGGTNEKLFFGSGTQLSVL.

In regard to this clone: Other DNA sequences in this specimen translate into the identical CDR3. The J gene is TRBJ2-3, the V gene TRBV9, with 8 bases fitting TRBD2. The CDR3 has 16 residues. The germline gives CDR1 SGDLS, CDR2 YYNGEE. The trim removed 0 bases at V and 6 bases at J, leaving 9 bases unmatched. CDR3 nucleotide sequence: TGTGCCAGCAGCGTAGAAGACGGGAGGGTAAGGGATACGCAGTATTTT. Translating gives CASSVEDGRVRDTQYF.

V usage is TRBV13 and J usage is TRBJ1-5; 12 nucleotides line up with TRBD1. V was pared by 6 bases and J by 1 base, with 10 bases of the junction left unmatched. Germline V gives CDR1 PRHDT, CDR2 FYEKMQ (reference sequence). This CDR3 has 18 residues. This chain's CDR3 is CASRGGDRGRRSNQPQHF. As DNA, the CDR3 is TGTGCCAGCAGGGGGGGGGACAGGGGGCGAAGAAGCAATCAGCCCCAGCATTTT.

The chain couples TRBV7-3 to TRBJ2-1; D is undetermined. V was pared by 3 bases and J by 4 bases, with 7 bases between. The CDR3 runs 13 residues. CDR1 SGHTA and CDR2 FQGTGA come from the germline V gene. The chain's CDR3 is CASSFGQYNEQFF. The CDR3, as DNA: TGTGCCAGCAGCTTTGGGCAGTACAATGAGCAGTTCTTC.

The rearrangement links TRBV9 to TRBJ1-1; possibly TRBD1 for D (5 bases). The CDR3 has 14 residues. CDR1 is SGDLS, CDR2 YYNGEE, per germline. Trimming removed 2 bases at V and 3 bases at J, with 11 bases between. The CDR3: CASSVGGGYTEAFF. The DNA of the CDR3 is TGTGCCAGCAGCGTCGGGGGAGGGTACACTGAAGCTTTCTTT. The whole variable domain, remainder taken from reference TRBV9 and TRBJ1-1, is DSGVTQTPKHLITATGQRVTLRCSPRSGDLSVYWYQQSLDQGLQFLIQYYNGEERAKGNILERFSAQQFPDLHSELNLSSLELGDSALYFCASSVGGGYTEAFFGQGTRLTVV.

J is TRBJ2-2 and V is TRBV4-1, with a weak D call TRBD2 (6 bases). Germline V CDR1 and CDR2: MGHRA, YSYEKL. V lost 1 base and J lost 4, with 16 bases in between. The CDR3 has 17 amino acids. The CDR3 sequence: CASSQGLASGSTGELFF. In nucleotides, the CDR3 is TGCGCCAGCAGCCAAGGGTTGGCAAGCGGGTCCACCGGGGAGCTGTTTTTT.

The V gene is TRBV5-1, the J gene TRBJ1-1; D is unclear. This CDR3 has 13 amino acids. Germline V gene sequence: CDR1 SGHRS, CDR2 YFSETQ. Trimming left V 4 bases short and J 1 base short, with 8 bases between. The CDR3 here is CASSPSENTEAFF. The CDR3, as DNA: TGCGCCAGCAGCCCGTCAGAGAACACTGAAGCTTTCTTT. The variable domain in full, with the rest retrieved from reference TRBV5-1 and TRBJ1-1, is KAGVTQTPRYLIKTRGQQVTLSCSPISGHRSVSWYQQTPGQGLQFLFEYFSETQRNKGNFPGRFSGRQFSNSRSEMNVSTLELGDSALYLCASSPSENTEAFFGQGTRLTVV.

This chain's CDR3 is CASSHSTSEYEQYF. DNA for the CDR3: TGTGCCAGTAGTCACTCCACTAGCGAGTACGAGCAGTACTTC. The chain is built from TRBV19 and TRBJ2-5; 7 bases match TRBD2. With the DNA end fitting TRBJ2-7 better, the J assignment may be wrong. CDR3 size: 14 residues. The germline V gene encodes CDR1 LNHDA and CDR2 SQIVND (reference sequence).

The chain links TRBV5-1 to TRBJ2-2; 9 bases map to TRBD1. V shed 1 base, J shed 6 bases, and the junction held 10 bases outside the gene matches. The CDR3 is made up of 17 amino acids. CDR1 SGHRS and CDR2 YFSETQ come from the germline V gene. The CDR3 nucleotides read TGCGCCAGCAGCTTGTCCCCCGGGACAGGGACGGCCGGGGAGCTGTTTTTT. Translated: CASSLSPGTGTAGELFF.

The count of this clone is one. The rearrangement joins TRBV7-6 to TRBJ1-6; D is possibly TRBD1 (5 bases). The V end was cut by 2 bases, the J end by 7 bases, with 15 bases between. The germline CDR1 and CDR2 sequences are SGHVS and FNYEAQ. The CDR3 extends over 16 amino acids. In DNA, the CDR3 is TGTGCCAGCAGCTTATTATCGGGGGGTGGCAATTCACCCCTCCACTTT. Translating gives CASSLLSGGGNSPLHF.

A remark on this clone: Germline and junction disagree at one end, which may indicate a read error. The chain's CDR3 is CSSSRGVGNEKLFF. Written as DNA, the CDR3 is TGTTCCAGCAGCCGCGGGGTGGGTAATGAAAAACTGTTTTTT. V gene TRBV7-9 combines with J gene TRBJ1-4, with D uncertain. This CDR3 is built from 14 residues. The V gene's germline CDR1 is SEHNR and CDR2 FQNEAQ (reference sequence).